This T cell receptor beta chain was profiled in a study of blood T cell repertoires in COVID-19. Using immunoSEQ multiplex PCR, the repertoire was profiled, and TCRdb retains in-frame clones only, with some absent. Of about 270,000 clones listed, 80% to 90% are singletons. V was shortened by 6 bases and J by 3 bases, with 12 bases between the two germline ends. There are 13 residues in the CDR3. Germline V gene sequence: CDR1 SQVTM, CDR2 ANQGSEA. The genes are TRBV29-1 and TRBJ1-5; D gene ambiguous. The source material was PBMCs or T cells enriched from blood (not recorded which). The receptor was isolated from a woman between 18 and 29 years old who had recovered from COVID-19. This CDR3 is CSVGWEVNQPQHF. As DNA, the CDR3 is TGCAGCGTCGGTTGGGAGGTCAATCAGCCCCAGCATTTT.